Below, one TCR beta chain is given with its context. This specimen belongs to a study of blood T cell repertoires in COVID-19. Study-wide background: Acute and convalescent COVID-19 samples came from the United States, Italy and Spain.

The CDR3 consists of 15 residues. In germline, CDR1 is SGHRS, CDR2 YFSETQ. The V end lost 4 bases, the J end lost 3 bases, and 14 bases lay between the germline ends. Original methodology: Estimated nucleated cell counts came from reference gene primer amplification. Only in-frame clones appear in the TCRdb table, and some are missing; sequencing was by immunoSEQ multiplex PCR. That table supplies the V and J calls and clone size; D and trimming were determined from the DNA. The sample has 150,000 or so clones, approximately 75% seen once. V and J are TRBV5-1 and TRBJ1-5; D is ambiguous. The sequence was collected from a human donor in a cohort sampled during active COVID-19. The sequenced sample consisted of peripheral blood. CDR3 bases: TGCGCCAGCAGCCCCACCGGGAGTGTCAATCAGCCCCAGCATTTT. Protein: CASSPTGSVNQPQHF.